The present TCR beta chain was sequenced within a study of blood T cell repertoires in COVID-19. Background on the study: The study drew acute and convalescent COVID-19 samples from the United States, Italy and Spain. PBMCs, B-cell-depleted T cells, or T cells were the source of the cDNA or gDNA that made up the material.

Original analysis: Cell counts per sample came from amplifying reference gene primers. Using immunoSEQ multiplex PCR, the repertoire was profiled, and TCRdb retains in-frame clones only, with some absent. The V and J calls and the clone size are those of that table, but D and trimming were determined from the DNA. The data show 130,000 to 150,000 clones, with approximately 91% seen just once and 2.3% held by the top ten. Source material: peripheral blood. This clonotype originated in a human donor in a cohort sampled during active COVID-19.

The CDR3: CASSRQSTGELFF. In nucleotides, the CDR3 is TGTGCCAGCAGCCGACAGTCCACCGGGGAGCTGTTTTTT. This rearrangement joins TRBV7-9 to TRBJ2-2; possible D gene TRBD1, 5 bases. Germline assignment: CDR1 SEHNR and CDR2 FQNEAQ (reference sequence). V lost 5 bases and J lost 4, with 8 bases in between. There are 13 residues in the CDR3.